This entry lists 23 T cell receptor beta chains sequenced from one sample in a study of shared T cell receptors in the human thymus. TCRdb keeps only in-frame clones here, not all; method: immunoSEQ multiplex PCR. The table shows roughly 410,000 clones, with 85% to 95% occurring only once. Material for sequencing was thymocytes. These receptors were obtained from a human donor.

This chain joins TRBV6-4 and TRBJ2-5; D may match TRBD1 or TRBD2 (6 bases each). This CDR3 is 14 amino acids long. Germline CDR1 reads MRHNA; CDR2 reads SNTAGT. V was clipped by 4 bases and J by 4 bases, with 13 bases between them. The CDR3 protein is CASSATGRGETQYF. In nucleotides, the CDR3 is TGTGCCAGCAGTGCTACAGGGCGGGGAGAGACCCAGTACTTC.

V is TRBV12-2 and J is TRBJ2-1; the table calls TRBD1, which could not be checked here. TRBV12-2 is a pseudogene. The CDR3 length is 15 residues. CDR3 protein: CASRFRDRVDNEQFF. Here the CDR3 DNA reads TGTGCAAGTCGCTTCCGGGACAGGGTTGACAATGAGCAGTTCTTC.

The chain employs TRBV28 and TRBJ2-7; TRBD2 matches 10 bases. Germline values: CDR1 MDHEN, CDR2 SYDVKM. CDR3 length equals 15 residues. V was pared by 2 bases and J by 5 bases, with 6 bases of the junction left unmatched. The CDR3 sequence: CASSLGLAGVDEQYF. In DNA, the CDR3 is TGTGCCAGCAGTTTAGGCCTAGCGGGAGTGGACGAGCAGTACTTC.

The chain employs TRBV27 and TRBJ1-5; no definite D call. The CDR3 totals 14 residues. Looked up from germline, CDR1 is MNHEY and CDR2 is SMNVEV (reference sequence). V was clipped by 6 bases and J by 0 bases, with 9 bases between them. DNA for the CDR3: TGTGCCAGCAGCCAGACTTATAGCAATCAGCCCCAGCATTTT. This codes for CASSQTYSNQPQHF.

V is TRBV5-4 and J is TRBJ2-1, with 11 bases matching TRBD2. Germline CDR1 reads SGHNT; CDR2 reads YYREEE (reference sequence). CDR3 length: 19 residues. Unmatched junction bases numbered 16, after V lost 4 bases and J lost 4 bases. CDR3 in DNA: TGTGCCAGCAGCCCTGGTGGGGTGCCTAGCGGGAGGAAATACAATGAGCAGTTCTTC. Translated, it gives CASSPGGVPSGRKYNEQFF.

Concerning this clone itself: The sample holds other DNA sequences that translate to the same CDR3. The chain uses TRBV19 and TRBJ1-1; 7 nucleotides line up with TRBD1. The CDR3 is made up of 16 amino acids. CDR1 and CDR2 from the germline V gene are LNHDA and SQIVND (reference sequence). With 7 bases clipped from V and 4 bases from J, the junction kept 15 bases outside the gene matches. In DNA form, the CDR3 reads TGTGCCAGTACCTTAGCAGGGGGGCCTGGGGGCACTGAAGCTTTCTTT. Translated: CASTLAGGPGGTEAFF. The complete variable domain, with remaining parts taken from reference TRBV19 and TRBJ1-1, reads DGGITQSPKYLFRKEGQNVTLSCEQNLNHDAMYWYRQDPGQGLRLIYYSQIVNDFQKGDIAEGYSVSREKKESFPLTVTSAQKNPTAFYLCASTLAGGPGGTEAFFGQGTRLTVV.

This sequence joins TRBV28 and TRBJ2-1; D uncertain. The CDR3 extends over 16 amino acids. V lost 5 bases and J 2 bases, leaving 16 bases between the germline ends. Germline V gene data show CDR1 as MDHEN and CDR2 as SYDVKM. The CDR3 here is CASSLETGRAYNEQFF. The CDR3 coding sequence is TGTGCCAGCAGTCTCGAGACGGGCAGAGCCTACAATGAGCAGTTCTTC.

The J gene is TRBJ2-7, the V gene TRBV5-1; 9 bases are a match to TRBD1. The CDR3 covers 13 residues. V shed 7 bases and J 2 bases; nucleotides not matched to a gene: 4. Germline assignment: CDR1 SGHRS and CDR2 YFSETQ. The CDR3 here is CASGGTGPYEQYF. Here the CDR3 DNA reads TGCGCCAGCGGGGGGACAGGGCCCTACGAGCAGTACTTC.

The CDR3 is CASIRGLAGQETQYF. CDR3 coding DNA: TGTGCCAGCATCAGAGGACTAGCGGGTCAAGAGACCCAGTACTTC. The rearrangement uses TRBV7-2 and TRBJ2-5; TRBD2 matches at 11 bases. The CDR3 loop spans 15 amino acids. Losses at the gene ends were 7 bases for V and 2 bases for J; bases not matched to a gene: 6. The V gene's germline CDR1 is SGHTA and CDR2 FQGNSA.

This rearrangement joins TRBV5-1 to TRBJ2-3; TRBD1 agrees at 9 bases. Trimming took 4 bases from V and 5 from J; bases not matched to a gene: 8. This CDR3 contains 15 residues. The V gene's germline CDR1 is SGHRS and CDR2 YFSETQ. The CDR3 region has the DNA TGCGCCAGCAGCCTGCACAGGGGGCAGGGAGATACGCAGTATTTT. As protein: CASSLHRGQGDTQYF.

The chain couples TRBV29-1 to TRBJ2-1; either TRBD1 or TRBD2 may supply D (5 bases each). The CDR3 spans 14 residues. The V gene lost 4 bases and the J gene lost 2 bases, with 12 bases spanning the gap. Germline V lookup: CDR1 SQVTM, CDR2 ANQGSEA. CDR3 nucleotides: TGCAGCGTTGCAGACGGGACCACCTACAATGAGCAGTTCTTC. It specifies CSVADGTTYNEQFF.

V gene TRBV15 combines with J gene TRBJ2-7; perhaps TRBD1 as D (6 bases). The CDR3 runs to 15 residues. V lost 2 bases and J lost 3, with 14 bases in between. CDR1 and CDR2 (germline): LNHNV, YYDKDF (reference sequence). CDR3 region: CATSRSTQGNYEQYF. CDR3 in DNA: TGTGCCACCAGCAGATCCACGCAGGGGAACTACGAGCAGTACTTC.

The chain couples TRBV10-2 to TRBJ2-3; D gene ambiguous. The CDR3 is 16 residues long. Germline CDR1 reads WSHSY; CDR2 reads SAAADI. The V and J ends lost 2 bases and 0 bases respectively, with 12 bases between them. The CDR3 coding sequence is TGCGCCAGCAGTGAGCCACGATTAGTTAGCACAGATACGCAGTATTTT. Amino acid sequence: CASSEPRLVSTDTQYF.

This chain connects TRBV7-9 to TRBJ1-2, with D perhaps TRBD1 (5 bases). V shed 0 bases and J shed 5 bases, with 25 bases lying between them. The length of the CDR3 is 19 residues. Germline-derived CDR1 and CDR2 are SEHNR and FQNEAQ (reference sequence). CDR3 region: CASSLALPGPTGTGYGYTF. The DNA of the CDR3 is TGTGCCAGCAGCTTAGCCCTCCCTGGCCCTACCGGGACGGGGTATGGCTACACCTTC.

The chain couples TRBV4-2 to TRBJ1-3; no clear D gene. The V and J ends lost 4 bases and 2 bases respectively, with 12 bases between them. There are 15 residues in the CDR3. CDR1 LGHNA and CDR2 YNFKEQ come from the germline V gene. In DNA, the CDR3 is TGTGCCAGCAGCCGGGTCCTTGAGGCTGGAAACACCATATATTTT. Residues: CASSRVLEAGNTIYF.

The V call is TRBV10-3, the J call TRBJ2-5; D is possibly TRBD2 (9 bases). V shed 6 bases and J shed 4 bases, with 27 bases lying between them. In germline, CDR1 is ENHRY, CDR2 SYGVKD. The CDR3 length is 18 residues. The CDR3: CAISPDRGLGGRGETQYF. As DNA, the CDR3 is TGTGCCATCAGCCCCGACAGGGGACTGGGCGGGAGGGGAGAGACCCAGTACTTC.

This chain links TRBV5-6 with TRBJ2-3, with a weak D call TRBD2 (6 bases). CDR3 length: 15 amino acids. Looked up from germline, CDR1 is SGHDT and CDR2 is YYEEEE. V shed 7 bases and J shed 1 base, with 16 bases lying between them. CDR3 sequence reads: CASWGRAGRTDTQYF. The CDR3 DNA reads TGTGCCAGCTGGGGTCGGGCGGGGCGCACAGATACGCAGTATTTT. Full variable domain (missing parts from reference TRBV5-6 and TRBJ2-3): DAGVTQSPTHLIKTRGQQVTLRCSPKSGHDTVSWYQQALGQGPQFIFQYYEEEERQRGNFPDRFSGHQFPNYSSELNVNALLLGDSALYLCASWGRAGRTDTQYFGPGTRLTVL.

The gene calls are TRBV9 and TRBJ2-1; 7 positions agree with TRBD2. CDR1 is SGDLS and CDR2 is YYNGEE in the germline V gene. This CDR3 region has 15 residues. V gave up 0 bases and J gave up 5 bases; unmatched junction bases: 5. CDR3 sequence: CASSVGASGNNEQFF. The DNA of the CDR3 is TGTGCCAGCAGCGTAGGGGCTAGCGGAAACAATGAGCAGTTCTTC.

The rearrangement joins TRBV9 to TRBJ2-2, with D perhaps matching TRBD1 or TRBD2 (5 bases each). This CDR3 has 16 amino acids. V gave up 3 bases and J gave up 6 bases, with 18 bases separating them. The germline CDR1 and CDR2 sequences are SGDLS and YYNGEE. CDR3 amino acids: CASSGPGPSAAGELFF. The DNA of the CDR3 is TGTGCCAGCAGCGGTCCGGGACCGTCTGCCGCCGGGGAGCTGTTTTTT.

V usage is TRBV28 and J usage is TRBJ1-2; D uncertain. Germline V lookup: CDR1 MDHEN, CDR2 SYDVKM. Trimming shortened V by 7 bases and J by 4 bases, and 13 bases separated the two germline ends. The CDR3 spans 13 residues. This CDR3 reads CASIDDTPYGYTF. In nucleotides, the CDR3 is TGTGCCAGCATTGATGACACCCCCTATGGCTACACCTTC.

The chain is built from TRBV10-1 and TRBJ2-1; 12 positions match TRBD2. CDR1 is WNHNN and CDR2 is SYGVQD in the germline V gene (reference sequence). With V trimmed by 4 bases and J by 3 bases, 10 bases remained unmatched. The CDR3 length is 18 residues. The CDR3 sequence is CASSGLAGVVSGYNEQFF. The CDR3 DNA is TGCGCCAGCAGTGGACTAGCGGGAGTAGTTAGTGGCTACAATGAGCAGTTCTTC.

This chain joins TRBV19 and TRBJ2-3; tentative D call: TRBD2 (6 bases). This CDR3 is 13 amino acids long. Trimming left V 4 bases short and J 15 bases short, with 20 bases between. CDR1 is LNHDA, CDR2 SQIVND, per germline (reference sequence). The DNA for the CDR3 is TGTGCCAGTAGTAGTCGCGGGGCCCTTCGTTATTATTTT. Its translation is CASSSRGALRYYF. Complete variable domain (other parts from reference TRBV19 and TRBJ2-3): DGGITQSPKYLFRKEGQNVTLSCEQNLNHDAMYWYRQDPGQGLRLIYYSQIVNDFQKGDIAEGYSVSREKKESFPLTVTSAQKNPTAFYLCASSSRGALRYYFGPGTRLTVL.

The chain has TRBV7-6 and TRBJ2-3, with 11 bases lining up with TRBD2. Germline values: CDR1 SGHVS, CDR2 FNYEAQ. Germline trimming cut 5 bases from V and 0 bases from J; bases unmatched to any gene: 13. There are 19 residues in the CDR3. CDR3 DNA: TGTGCCAGCAGCCTTGGGCGACTAGCGGGGAATCCTAGCACAGATACGCAGTATTTT. Protein: CASSLGRLAGNPSTDTQYF.